The present TCR beta chain was sequenced within a study of blood T cell repertoires in COVID-19. As for the study in general: The United States, Italy and Spain provided the acute and convalescent COVID-19 samples. The cDNA or gDNA used as material had been derived from T cells, B-cell-depleted T cells, or PBMCs.

Per the study methods: How many nucleated cells were present was estimated from reference gene primer amplification. Sequenced by immunoSEQ multiplex PCR; TCRdb stores in-frame clones only, minus some. Clone size and the V and J calls come from that table; the DNA yielded D and trimming. This table has fewer than 40,000 clones, approximately 92% appearing once. The CDR3 runs to 15 residues. Trimming removed 5 bases from V and 3 bases from J; junction bases left unmatched: 6. Germline loops: CDR1 SGHNT, CDR2 YENEEA. This clonotype originated in a man older than 75 with acute or convalescent COVID-19. The sequenced sample was peripheral blood. This rearrangement joins TRBV11-3 to TRBJ2-1; 8 bases are a match to TRBD1. CDR3 coding DNA: TGTGCCAGCAGCCAGGGGGCGGGATTCTACAATGAGCAGTTCTTC. Translation: CASSQGAGFYNEQFF.